These 25 T cell receptor beta chains share one sample of origin, sequenced in a study of control samples from healthy donors and cancer patients. TCRdb's table, derived via immunoSEQ multiplex PCR, lists solely in-frame clones and lacks some. Of 170,000 or so clones in the sample, 90% are singletons; the top ten hold around 1.4%. Sequences were obtained from blood. Every receptor here comes from a woman aged 50 to 60 in good health.

The chain carries TRBV19 and TRBJ1-1, with a weak D call TRBD1 (5 bases). The CDR3 consists of 14 residues. V dropped 10 bases and J dropped 1 base, with 16 bases sitting between them. The germline CDR1 and CDR2 sequences are LNHDA and SQIVND (reference sequence). CDR3 protein: CATRFGHRNTEAFF. CDR3 nucleotide sequence: TGTGCCACTAGATTCGGACATAGGAACACTGAAGCTTTCTTT.

This clone was observed a few times. The chain has TRBV7-8 and TRBJ2-6; 10 bases agree with TRBD1. The trim removed 5 bases at V and 2 bases at J, leaving 9 bases unmatched. Germline CDR1 reads SGHVS; CDR2 reads FQNEAQ. The CDR3 consists of 18 residues. The CDR3 DNA reads TGTGCCAGCAGCACACAGACAGGGGGCAACACTGGGGCCAACGTCCTGACTTTC. It specifies CASSTQTGGNTGANVLTF.

The rearrangement uses TRBV30 and TRBJ1-2, with 7 bases fitting TRBD1. Germline V CDR1 and CDR2: GTSNPN, SVGIG (reference sequence). The CDR3 consists of 14 residues. V was clipped by 4 bases and J by 13 bases; unmatched bases: 18. DNA for the CDR3: TGTGCCTGGATGGTGAGGGGGCGCCTGAAAATTCTCACCTTC. Protein: CAWMVRGRLKILTF.

The rearrangement joins TRBV28 to TRBJ2-1, with D maybe TRBD1 (6 bases). CDR3 length: 16 amino acids. With 5 bases removed from V and 0 bases from J, the gap between germline ends came to 14 bases. CDR1 MDHEN and CDR2 SYDVKM come from the germline V gene. This chain's CDR3 is CASSPPQGSSYNEQFF. CDR3 nucleotide sequence: TGTGCCAGCAGTCCCCCACAGGGTAGCTCCTACAATGAGCAGTTCTTC.

V and J are TRBV6-2 or TRBV6-3 and TRBJ2-1, with 7 bases lining up with TRBD2. Germline V gene lookup returns CDR1 MNHEY and CDR2 SVGEGT. V shed 5 bases, J shed 6 bases, and the junction held 13 bases outside the gene matches. This CDR3 comprises 16 residues. This CDR3 reads CASSREVAGALNEQFF. CDR3 DNA: TGTGCCAGCAGTCGGGAAGTGGCGGGAGCACTCAATGAGCAGTTCTTC.

V usage is TRBV19 and J usage is TRBJ1-1; 7 nucleotides match TRBD1. The V gene end was trimmed by 4 bases and the J gene end by 2 bases; junction bases not matched to a gene: 4. This CDR3 is 14 amino acids long. Germline V gene data show CDR1 as LNHDA and CDR2 as SQIVND (reference sequence). CDR3 sequence (DNA): TGTGCCAGTAGTAAGGGACAGAGAAACACTGAAGCTTTCTTT. Protein: CASSKGQRNTEAFF.

This sequence joins TRBV7-2 and TRBJ1-6; D gene unclear. V was pared by 2 bases and J by 10 bases, with 9 bases between. Germline loops: CDR1 SGHTA, CDR2 FQGNSA. The CDR3 is 13 amino acids. The CDR3 protein is CASSLNRESPLHF. Written as DNA, the CDR3 is TGTGCCAGCAGCTTAAACCGGGAATCACCCCTCCACTTT. The whole variable domain, remainder taken from reference TRBV7-2 and TRBJ1-6, is GAGVSQSPSNKVTEKGKDVELRCDPISGHTALYWYRQSLGQGLEFLIYFQGNSAPDKSGLPSDRFSAERTGGSVSTLTIQRTQQEDSAVYLCASSLNRESPLHFGNGTRLTVT.

This chain links TRBV10-3 with TRBJ2-7, with D unresolved. Germline V lookup: CDR1 ENHRY, CDR2 SYGVKD. The CDR3 is made up of 12 amino acids. V lost 2 bases and J 3 bases, leaving 5 bases between the germline ends. DNA of the CDR3: TGTGCCATCAGTGAGATTGACTACGAGCAGTACTTC. Protein sequence: CAISEIDYEQYF.

The CDR3 bases are TGTGCCAGCAGCTTAGCTCGGGGGAACACAGATACGCAGTATTTT. Protein: CASSLARGNTDTQYF. The rearrangement joins TRBV7-2 to TRBJ2-3; tentative D call: TRBD2 (6 bases). V was pared by 0 bases and J by 2 bases, with 9 bases between. The CDR3 has 15 amino acids. From germline, CDR1 is SGHTA and CDR2 FQGNSA.

V usage is TRBV20-1 and J usage is TRBJ2-7, with D uncertain. The V gene lost 6 bases and the J gene lost 2 bases, with 5 bases spanning the gap. This CDR3 contains 10 residues. The germline gives CDR1 DFQATT, CDR2 SNEGSKA (reference sequence). The chain's CDR3 is CSAPAYEQYF. CDR3 bases: TGCAGTGCCCCAGCCTACGAGCAGTACTTC.

This chain joins TRBV24-1 and TRBJ2-7, with D possibly matching TRBD2 (6 bases). Germline V lookup: CDR1 KGHDR, CDR2 SFDVKD. Between the trimmed V and J ends, which lost 2 bases and 5 bases, there was a span of 15 bases. The length of the CDR3 is 15 residues. Written as DNA, the CDR3 is TGTGCCACCAGTGATTCGACGGAGGGAACCCACGAGCAGTACTTC. Translation: CATSDSTEGTHEQYF.

The chain carries TRBV7-3 and TRBJ2-3; D unclear. Germline lookup yields CDR1 SGHTA and CDR2 FQGTGA. V lost 1 base, J lost 6 bases, and 11 bases lay in between. The CDR3 extends over 14 amino acids. CDR3: CASSLKYFLDTQYF. The DNA for the CDR3 is TGTGCCAGCAGCTTAAAGTATTTTTTGGATACGCAGTATTTT.

The V and J genes are TRBV9 and TRBJ1-3; no definite D call. The CDR3 totals 17 residues. The V gene's germline CDR1 is SGDLS and CDR2 YYNGEE. Trimming left V 4 bases short and J 1 base short, with 18 bases between. DNA for the CDR3: TGTGCCAGCAGCTTATCACTAAACGAGAGGTCTGGAAACACCATATATTTT. It translates to CASSLSLNERSGNTIYF.

The rearrangement joins TRBV7-2 to TRBJ1-4; D is possibly TRBD1 (5 bases). V was cut by 0 bases and J by 3 bases, with 8 bases left in between. This CDR3 comprises 15 residues. Germline CDR1 reads SGHTA; CDR2 reads FQGNSA. CDR3 DNA: TGTGCCAGCAGCTTAGCAAGGGGATCTAATGAAAAACTGTTTTTT. Translated, it gives CASSLARGSNEKLFF.

The genes are TRBV28 and TRBJ2-5; no reliable D call. The CDR3 sequence is 14 residues long. Germline CDR1 reads MDHEN; CDR2 reads SYDVKM. V lost 2 bases and J 2 bases, leaving 9 bases between the germline ends. The CDR3 here is CASSLNLLQETQYF. The CDR3 DNA is TGTGCCAGCAGTTTAAACCTACTACAAGAGACCCAGTACTTC. Supplemented by reference TRBV28 and TRBJ2-5, the full variable domain reads DVKVTQSSRYLVKRTGEKVFLECVQDMDHENMFWYRQDPGLGLRLIYFSYDVKMKEKGDIPEGYSVSREKKERFSLILESASTNQTSMYLCASSLNLLQETQYFGPGTRLLVL.

This sequence joins TRBV9 and TRBJ2-7; perhaps TRBD2 as D (6 bases). The CDR3 length is 14 residues. Germline lookup yields CDR1 SGDLS and CDR2 YYNGEE. With 0 bases removed from V and 2 bases from J, the gap between germline ends came to 9 bases. In DNA, the CDR3 is TGTGCCAGCAGCGTAGGGGACTCCACCTACGAGCAGTACTTC. Encoded protein: CASSVGDSTYEQYF.

The gene calls are TRBV19 and TRBJ2-6; 10 nucleotides agree with TRBD2. J lost 4 bases, V lost 5 bases, and 8 bases had no gene match. Germline CDR1 is LNHDA and CDR2 is SQIVND (reference sequence). The CDR3 loop spans 17 amino acids. The CDR3 region is CASSYSGRRAGANVLTF. In DNA form, the CDR3 reads TGTGCCAGTAGTTATAGCGGGAGGCGGGCCGGGGCCAACGTCCTGACTTTC.

The chain recombines TRBV3-1 (or the pseudogene TRBV3-2) with TRBJ2-7; the D gene is possibly TRBD1 (6 bases). V dropped 0 bases and J dropped 6 bases, with 24 bases sitting between them. The germline V gene has CDR1 LGHDT and CDR2 YNNKEL (reference sequence). This CDR3 has 18 amino acids. Here the CDR3 reads CASSQDLSYRATRGEQYF. The CDR3 DNA reads as TGTGCCAGCAGCCAAGATTTGTCCTACAGGGCAACACGGGGCGAGCAGTACTTC.

The chain uses TRBV6-6 and TRBJ2-1, with 8 bases fitting TRBD2. CDR1 is MNHNY and CDR2 is SVGAGI in the germline V gene (reference sequence). Trimming cost V 10 bases and J 4 bases; bases outside gene matches: 6. The length of the CDR3 is 13 residues. CDR3 residues: CAIGTSVYNEQFF. In nucleotides, the CDR3 is TGTGCCATCGGGACTAGTGTTTACAATGAGCAGTTCTTC.

The J gene is TRBJ2-7, the V gene TRBV5-1, with 11 bases aligning to TRBD1. Germline V gene data show CDR1 as SGHRS and CDR2 as YFSETQ. This CDR3 has 14 residues. V lost 4 bases, J lost 4 bases, and 4 bases stayed unmatched. The DNA for the CDR3 is TGCGCCAGCAGCGCGGACAGGGGGCAATACGAGCAGTACTTC. Its protein product is CASSADRGQYEQYF. The complete variable domain, with remaining parts taken from reference TRBV5-1 and TRBJ2-7, reads KAGVTQTPRYLIKTRGQQVTLSCSPISGHRSVSWYQQTPGQGLQFLFEYFSETQRNKGNFPGRFSGRQFSNSRSEMNVSTLELGDSALYLCASSADRGQYEQYFGPGTRLTVT.

This chain connects TRBV4-3 to TRBJ2-3; D is uncertain. The germline V gene has CDR1 LGHNA and CDR2 YSLEER. Trimming removed 1 base at V and 4 bases at J, with 15 bases between. The CDR3 runs to 16 residues. This CDR3 is CASSQGTHRRSDTQYF. The CDR3 DNA is TGCGCCAGCAGCCAAGGAACACACAGAAGGTCAGATACGCAGTATTTT.

This clone was picked up a small number of times. CDR3 sequence reads: CASSDSRTGPGYTF. Written as DNA, the CDR3 is TGTGCCAGCAGTGATTCGCGGACAGGGCCTGGCTACACCTTC. The genes are TRBV2 and TRBJ1-2; 8 bases agree with TRBD1. Germline CDR1 reads SNHLY; CDR2 reads FYNNEI. J was trimmed by 7 bases and V by 3 bases; bases with no gene match: 7. The CDR3 spans 14 residues.

The chain joins TRBV2 to TRBJ2-1; TRBD2 is a possible D gene (6 bases). Germline CDR1 reads SNHLY; CDR2 reads FYNNEI. The CDR3 is 13 residues long. Trimming removed 5 bases from V and 5 bases from J, with 10 bases in between. The chain's CDR3 is CASSRIADNEQFF. DNA for the CDR3: TGTGCCAGCAGTCGAATAGCGGACAATGAGCAGTTCTTC.

The chain uses TRBV23-1 and TRBJ1-6; D remains unclear. TRBV23-1 is treated as an ORF (open reading frame) with a function not yet certain. V lost 0 bases, J lost 5 bases, and 5 bases lay in between. CDR3 length: 14 amino acids. The CDR3 sequence: CASSQSDNNSPLHF. CDR3 nucleotides: TGCGCCAGCAGTCAATCGGATAATAATTCACCCCTCCACTTT.

The CDR3 loop is CASSLGAEHYGYTF. The CDR3 DNA reads TGTGCCAGCAGCTTAGGGGCAGAACACTATGGCTACACCTTC. The rearrangement links TRBV7-3 to TRBJ1-2, with D possibly being TRBD1 (5 bases). The germline CDR1 and CDR2 sequences are SGHTA and FQGTGA. The CDR3 has 14 amino acids. The V and J ends lost 2 bases and 3 bases respectively, with 10 bases between them. The whole variable domain, remainder taken from reference TRBV7-3 and TRBJ1-2, is GAGVSQTPSNKVTEKGKYVELRCDPISGHTALYWYRQSLGQGPEFLIYFQGTGAADDSGLPNDRFFAVRPEGSVSTLKIQRTERGDSAVYLCASSLGAEHYGYTFGSGTRLTVV.